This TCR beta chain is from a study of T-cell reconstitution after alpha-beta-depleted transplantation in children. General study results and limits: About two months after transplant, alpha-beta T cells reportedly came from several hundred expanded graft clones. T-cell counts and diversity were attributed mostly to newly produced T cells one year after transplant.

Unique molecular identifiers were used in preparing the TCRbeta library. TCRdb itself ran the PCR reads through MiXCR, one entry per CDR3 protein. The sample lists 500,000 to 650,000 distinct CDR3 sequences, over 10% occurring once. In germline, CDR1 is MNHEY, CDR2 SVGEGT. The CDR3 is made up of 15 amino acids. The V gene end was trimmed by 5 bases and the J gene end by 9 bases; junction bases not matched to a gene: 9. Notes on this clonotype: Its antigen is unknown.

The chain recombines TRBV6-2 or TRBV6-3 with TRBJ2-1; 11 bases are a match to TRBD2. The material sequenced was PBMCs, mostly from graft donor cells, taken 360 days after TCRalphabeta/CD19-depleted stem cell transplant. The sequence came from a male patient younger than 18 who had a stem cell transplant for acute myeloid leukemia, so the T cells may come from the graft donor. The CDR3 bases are TGTGCCAGCAGTCAACTAGCGGGAGTTTTAGGTGAGCAGTTCTTC. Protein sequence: CASSQLAGVLGEQFF.